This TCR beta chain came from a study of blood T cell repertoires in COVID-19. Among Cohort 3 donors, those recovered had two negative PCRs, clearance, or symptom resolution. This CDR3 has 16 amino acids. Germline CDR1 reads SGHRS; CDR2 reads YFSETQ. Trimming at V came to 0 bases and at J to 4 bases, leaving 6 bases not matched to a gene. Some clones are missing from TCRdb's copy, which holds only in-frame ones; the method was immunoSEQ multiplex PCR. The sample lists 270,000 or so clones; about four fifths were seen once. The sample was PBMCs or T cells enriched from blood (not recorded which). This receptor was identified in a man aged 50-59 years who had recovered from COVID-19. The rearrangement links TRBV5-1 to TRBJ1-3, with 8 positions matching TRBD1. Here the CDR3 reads CASSLALGQGGNTIYF. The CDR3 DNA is TGCGCCAGCAGCTTGGCCCTAGGACAGGGCGGAAACACCATATATTTT.